The rows below give T cell receptor beta chains drawn from one sample of a study of blood T cell repertoires in COVID-19. Measured with immunoSEQ multiplex PCR; TCRdb has only the in-frame clones, and not every one. The table records 250,000 to 300,000 clones, 75% to 90% of them present only once. The sample taken for sequencing was peripheral blood. These receptors were taken from an older woman with COVID-19, enrolled during active disease. Both conserved end residues are part of each CDR3. Fields, in order: D gene, V gene, J gene, CDR3 protein. D genes are given only for firm matches.

D gene: .
V gene: TRBV10-1
J gene: TRBJ1-2
CDR3 protein: CASSPPGVWLLGGYTF

D gene: TRBD1
V gene: TRBV5-4
J gene: TRBJ1-1
CDR3 protein: CASSPGGKPTTEAFF

D gene: .
V gene: TRBV2
J gene: TRBJ1-2
CDR3 protein: CASTRVPLYGYTF

D gene: TRBD1
V gene: TRBV28
J gene: TRBJ1-2
CDR3 protein: CASSSGQDYYGYTF

D gene: TRBD1
V gene: TRBV4-3
J gene: TRBJ1-5
CDR3 protein: CASSLSAGTGGLDQPQHF

D gene: .
V gene: TRBV7-2
J gene: TRBJ2-1
CDR3 protein: CASSPFPNAEQFF

D gene: .
V gene: TRBV4-2
J gene: TRBJ1-5
CDR3 protein: CASSQGPPGNQPQHF

D gene: .
V gene: TRBV7-2
J gene: TRBJ1-1
CDR3 protein: CASSETGRETFF

D gene: TRBD2
V gene: TRBV11-2
J gene: TRBJ2-1
CDR3 protein: CASSLDHSGGWNEQFF

D gene: .
V gene: TRBV28
J gene: TRBJ1-2
CDR3 protein: CASSIFDSHGYTF

D gene: TRBD2
V gene: TRBV7-9
J gene: TRBJ2-1
CDR3 protein: CASSLGLAGIEQFF

D gene: .
V gene: TRBV30
J gene: TRBJ2-5
CDR3 protein: CAWALTSGETQYF

D gene: .
V gene: TRBV12-3/TRBV12-4
J gene: TRBJ1-1
CDR3 protein: CASSPRELEAFF

D gene: TRBD1
V gene: TRBV14
J gene: TRBJ1-1
CDR3 protein: CASSQTDRVAEAFF

D gene: .
V gene: TRBV11-2
J gene: TRBJ2-5
CDR3 protein: CASSVAGETQYF

D gene: TRBD2
V gene: TRBV19
J gene: TRBJ2-3
CDR3 protein: CASSIDLQRGRTDTQYF

D gene: TRBD1
V gene: TRBV6-6
J gene: TRBJ2-7
CDR3 protein: CASREQGAPYEQYF

D gene: TRBD2
V gene: TRBV5-1
J gene: TRBJ2-2
CDR3 protein: CASSPGTSGYNTGELFF

D gene: TRBD1
V gene: TRBV12-5
J gene: TRBJ2-7
CDR3 protein: CASGPTGFFNEQYF

D gene: .
V gene: TRBV6-5
J gene: TRBJ1-5
CDR3 protein: CASSNYAGQPQHF

D gene: .
V gene: TRBV29-1
J gene: TRBJ1-1
CDR3 protein: CSVESLINTEAFF

D gene: TRBD1
V gene: TRBV19
J gene: TRBJ1-2
CDR3 protein: CASSLDRGRFLIPGYTF

D gene: .
V gene: TRBV7-3
J gene: TRBJ2-1
CDR3 protein: CASSLTASINNEQFF

D gene: .
V gene: TRBV19
J gene: TRBJ1-1
CDR3 protein: CASTPQGGTEAFF

D gene: TRBD1
V gene: TRBV5-1
J gene: TRBJ1-3
CDR3 protein: CASSWTGDGGNTIYF

D gene: .
V gene: TRBV20-1
J gene: TRBJ1-1
CDR3 protein: CSARGRTEAFF

D gene: TRBD2
V gene: TRBV3-1/TRBV3-2
J gene: TRBJ2-3
CDR3 protein: CASSQAGADTQYF

D gene: TRBD1
V gene: TRBV18
J gene: TRBJ2-4
CDR3 protein: CASSLGQGGVQYF

D gene: TRBD1
V gene: TRBV6-5
J gene: TRBJ2-1
CDR3 protein: CASSRTGYNEQFF

D gene: .
V gene: TRBV30
J gene: TRBJ1-2
CDR3 protein: CAWSEGGRFYGYTF

D gene: .
V gene: TRBV13
J gene: TRBJ2-1
CDR3 protein: CASSLVLGGYNEQFF

D gene: TRBD1
V gene: TRBV19
J gene: TRBJ1-5
CDR3 protein: CASSKEGTGVNQPQHF

D gene: .
V gene: TRBV4-2
J gene: TRBJ1-4
CDR3 protein: CASSQNPPAVPNEKLFF

D gene: TRBD1
V gene: TRBV29-1
J gene: TRBJ1-2
CDR3 protein: CSVEGGTGGYGYTF

D gene: .
V gene: TRBV5-6
J gene: TRBJ2-2
CDR3 protein: CASSLTGNLPPTGELFF

D gene: .
V gene: TRBV5-4
J gene: TRBJ1-6
CDR3 protein: CASSLDRDSPLHF